A selection of T cell receptor beta chains follows, all from one sample in a study of blood T cell repertoires in COVID-19. The table came from immunoSEQ multiplex PCR; TCRdb's copy has only in-frame clones and leaves some out. The data hold 150,000 or so clones, with around 90% observed a single time. Sequencing input: PBMCs or T cells enriched from blood (not recorded which). These TCRs come from a middle-aged woman who had been exposed to COVID-19. Both conserved end residues are part of each CDR3. Each record gives: CDR3 length, clone size, D gene, J gene, V gene, CDR3 protein, CDR3 DNA. The D gene is left open where the match is weak. The listing skips clone size in some rows; elsewhere it reads once, few, many or a size class.

16 - TRBD1 TRBJ2-5 TRBV5-4 CASSLARTGGMETQYF TGTGCCAGCAGCTTGGCCCGGACAGGGGGGATGGAGACCCAGTACTTC
13 - - TRBJ2-6 TRBV19 CASSPSGANVLTF TGTGCCAGTTCTCCGTCTGGGGCCAACGTCCTGACTTTC
15 few TRBD2 TRBJ2-1 TRBV7-8 CASSFRSGGYNEQFF TGTGCCAGCAGCTTTCGTAGCGGGGGGTACAATGAGCAGTTCTTC
17 - - TRBJ2-5 TRBV4-1 CASNPGDQAGFPETQYF TGCGCCAGCAACCCAGGGGACCAGGCCGGTTTCCCAGAGACCCAGTACTTC
14 once TRBD2 TRBJ2-3 TRBV7-9 CASSQREVGDTQYF TGTGCCAGCAGCCAGCGGGAGGTGGGGGATACGCAGTATTTT
16 - - TRBJ1-5 TRBV19 CASSRQQGGGNQPQHF TGTGCCAGTAGTAGACAACAGGGTGGTGGCAATCAGCCCCAGCATTTT
14 few TRBD2 TRBJ2-7 TRBV10-3 CAISVGGDGGEQYF TGTGCCATCAGTGTGGGAGGGGATGGTGGAGAGCAGTACTTC
18 - TRBD1 TRBJ1-5 TRBV10-1 CASRQTGKEIYSNQPQHF TGCGCCAGCAGGCAGACAGGGAAGGAAATCTATAGCAATCAGCCCCAGCATTTT
13 - - TRBJ1-6 TRBV28 CATAGEYNSPLHF TGTGCCACCGCCGGGGAGTATAATTCACCCCTCCACTTT
17 - TRBD2 TRBJ2-3 TRBV4-2 CASSQSTGTSGGDTQYF TGTGCCAGCAGCCAGAGTACCGGGACTAGCGGGGGGGATACGCAGTATTTT
17 - TRBD2 TRBJ2-3 TRBV10-3 CAITAQREAKLTDTQYF TGTGCCATCACCGCCCAGCGGGAGGCAAAGCTCACAGATACGCAGTATTTT
14 - - TRBJ1-1 TRBV5-1 CASSVKDLNTEAFF TGCGCCAGCAGTGTAAAAGACTTGAACACTGAAGCTTTCTTT
14 - - TRBJ2-2 TRBV28 CASSLVQSTGELFF TGTGCCAGCAGTTTGGTACAGTCGACCGGGGAGCTGTTTTTT
15 - TRBD2 TRBJ2-2 TRBV10-3 CAISARREETGELFF TGTGCCATCAGCGCCCGTCGGGAGGAAACCGGGGAGCTGTTTTTT
12 - - TRBJ1-5 TRBV29-1 CSVGAGDQPQHF TGCAGCGTTGGGGCAGGGGATCAGCCCCAGCATTTT
17 - TRBD1 TRBJ1-1 TRBV30 CAWSSGTGRKVGTEAFF TGTGCCTGGAGTTCCGGGACAGGGAGAAAGGTGGGCACTGAAGCTTTCTTT
13 once - TRBJ1-1 TRBV24-1 CATRQGIETEAFF TGTGCCACCAGGCAGGGCATCGAAACTGAAGCTTTCTTT
15 - - TRBJ2-2 TRBV29-1 CSVVGLRSGTGELFF TGCAGCGTGGTCGGATTAAGGTCAGGGACCGGGGAGCTGTTTTTT
14 - TRBD1 TRBJ2-1 TRBV7-9 CASSRQGGHNEQFF TGTGCCAGCAGCAGACAGGGCGGGCACAATGAGCAGTTCTTC
14 - TRBD1 TRBJ1-6 TRBV19 CASSGQGANSPLHF TGTGCCAGTAGCGGACAGGGGGCAAATTCACCCCTCCACTTT
12 - TRBD2 TRBJ2-7 TRBV10-3 CASLAGAGEQYF TGTGCCTCACTAGCGGGAGCTGGAGAGCAGTACTTC
13 - TRBD1 TRBJ2-3 TRBV12-3/TRBV12-4 CASADRGPDTQYF TGTGCCAGCGCCGACAGGGGCCCAGATACGCAGTATTTT